This note documents a single TCR beta chain sequence. This clone's antigen is unknown. A junction boundary mismatches the germline segment, possibly from a read error. TCR beta CDR3 regions were sequenced from DNA using the immunoSEQ hsTCRbeta Kit. Concerning the study's data processing: TCR sequencing data were analysed with the ImmunoSEQ Analyzer. T cell clonality was calculated on productive rearrangements as 1 minus Pielou's evenness. To measure T cell diversity, the inverse Simpson index was applied to productive templates. T cell density was defined as TCR beta template counts normalized to usable DNA, with usable DNA estimated by amplification and sequencing of housekeeping genes. TCR metrics were compared across histologic stages using two-sided Kruskal-Wallis tests. This is the immuneACCESS table as TCRdb keeps it, with only in-frame sequences that have V and J called. A part of the clones is gone; compared with another copy, unresolved V genes explain less than half, and the rest is unexplained. For V, J and clone size, that table is used; D and trimming come from the DNA. Here the sample has fewer than 8,000 clones; 83% occur a single time. The top ten clones comprise about 2.9% of the sample.

The entry originates in a study of immune evolution from preneoplasia to lung adenocarcinoma (dated by TCRdb to the early 2020s). Turning to the overall study: No AAH lesions showed HLA loss of heterozygosity, compared with around 7% of AIS, roughly 15% of MIA and roughly a third of ADC lesions. Immune contexture across lung adenocarcinoma precursors and invasive adenocarcinoma was profiled using immune gene expression, TCR sequencing and multiplex immunofluorescence. Resected precursor lesions (AAH, AIS, MIA) and invasive adenocarcinomas were each compared against paired morphologically normal lung tissue. The sample size depended on which specimens were available, not on a prior power calculation. The immune data were integrated with whole exome sequencing and methylation data from the same cohort of nodules. In total, the cohort included 40 to 60 patients with pulmonary nodules, all of whom underwent surgical resection. A total of some 53 patients contributed TCR sequencing data. It was reported in the study that 95 to 120 samples were used for TCR sequencing. POLYSOLVER was used to infer Class I HLA alleles from exome data, and LOHHLA was used to detect allele-specific HLA loss.

Findings and caveats that apply to the study as a whole: The findings reflected association rather than direct causation, and larger cohorts with long-term follow-up and longitudinal biopsies were considered necessary. Clonality was highest in normal lung, while later-stage lesions appeared to show lower clonality but higher T cell density and diversity. KRAS-mutant nodules showed the highest T cell clonality compared with EGFR-mutant or double wild-type lesions. Because all patients were from Japan and China, applicability to Western populations was uncertain. Top T cell clone frequencies were highest in normal lung and appeared to decrease progressively from AAH through AIS, MIA and invasive adenocarcinoma.

CDR1 is given as SGHTA and CDR2 as FQGNSA, both from the germline V gene. The CDR3 runs 15 residues from the cysteine to the phenylalanine. Only the CDR3 part of the read is kept: 45 bases, read in frame from the first base. The patients had resection in Japan or China between about 2013 and 2018. Histologic diagnosis of each case was confirmed independently by two lung cancer pathologists on H&E slides. For nucleic acid extraction, premalignant or tumor cells were enriched by macro-dissection following pathologic assessment. DNA was isolated from FFPE tissue using the AllPrep DNA/RNA FFPE Kit. The sequence joins TRBV7-2 to TRBJ2-7, with 8 central nucleotides matching TRBD2. The sequence was obtained from a person aged 65-85 years with lung adenocarcinoma. Sequencing input: FFPE minimally invasive lung adenocarcinoma tissue. This specimen's cell subset or site label, per the study, means: micro-invasive lung adenocarcinoma (MIA). The CDR3 reads CASSFHGGAVYGQYF. The DNA reads TGTGCCAGCAGCTTCCACGGGGGGGCCGTTTACGGGCAGTACTTC.